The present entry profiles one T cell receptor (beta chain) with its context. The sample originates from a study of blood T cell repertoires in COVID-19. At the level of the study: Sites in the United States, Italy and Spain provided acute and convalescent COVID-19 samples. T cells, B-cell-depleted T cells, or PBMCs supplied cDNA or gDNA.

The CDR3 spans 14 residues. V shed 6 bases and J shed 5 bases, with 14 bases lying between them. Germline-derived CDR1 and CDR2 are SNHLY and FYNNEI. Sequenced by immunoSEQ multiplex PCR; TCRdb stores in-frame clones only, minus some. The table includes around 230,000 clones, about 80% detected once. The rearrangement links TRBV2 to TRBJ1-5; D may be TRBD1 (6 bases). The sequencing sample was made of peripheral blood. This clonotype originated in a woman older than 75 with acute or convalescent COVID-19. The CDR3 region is CASRQETGYQPQHF. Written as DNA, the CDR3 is TGTGCCAGCAGACAAGAAACAGGGTATCAGCCCCAGCATTTT.